Shown below are 23 T cell receptor beta chains from a single sample sequenced in a study of neurological immune-mediated disorders. The time point was: longitudinal time-point 2. TCRdb re-analysed the 5' RACE reads in MiXCR, keeping a single row per CDR3 protein. Found here are roughly 98,000 distinct CDR3 sequences, roughly 13% of them singletons; the top ten hold under 6%. Sequencing used PBMCs. These TCRs come from a female donor with HTLV-1-associated myelopathy (HAM/TSP).

Regarding this clonotype: A single base separates this from a much larger clone, so it may be a read error. Here the CDR3 omits its conserved ending phenylalanine or tryptophan, so a read error is the likely source. V and J are TRBV20-1 and TRBJ1-2; TRBD1 matches at 7 bases. The CDR3 loop spans 13 amino acids. V dropped 7 bases and J dropped 8; count of bases not matched to a gene: 13. CDR1 and CDR2 from the germline V gene are DFQATT and SNEGSKA (reference sequence). The CDR3 sequence: CSGTTGTVRGYTI. CDR3 nucleotide sequence: TGCAGTGGTACGACAGGGACTGTTCGGGGCTACACCATC.

This clonotype was seen a handful of times. The chain is built from TRBV19 and TRBJ2-2; D ambiguous. There are 14 residues in the CDR3. Germline V gene data show CDR1 as LNHDA and CDR2 as SQIVND (reference sequence). The V end was cut by 4 bases, the J end by 5 bases, with 11 bases between. The CDR3 nucleotides are TGTGCCAGTAGTACCCTGACGGAGACCGGGGAGCTGTTTTTT. As protein: CASSTLTETGELFF.

This clonotype showed up many times. The chain has TRBV4-2 and TRBJ2-3, with TRBD2 matching 8 bases. CDR1 is LGHNA and CDR2 is YNFKEQ in the germline V gene. The junction had 12 bases not matched to a gene; V was cut back by 2 bases and J by 2 bases. This CDR3 has 18 residues. The CDR3 protein is CASSQFSSAGDLTDTQYF. The CDR3 region has the DNA TGTGCCAGCAGCCAATTTTCATCAGCGGGGGACCTCACAGATACGCAGTATTTT.

This clonotype showed up just a few times. A much larger clone lies one base from this, so it may be a read error. V is TRBV6-6 and J is TRBJ2-3; TRBD2 might be the D (6 bases). In germline, CDR1 is MNHNY, CDR2 SVGAGI (reference sequence). V was trimmed by 2 bases and J by 4 bases, leaving 10 bases between them. The CDR3 is 14 residues long. The CDR3 sequence: CASSYGTGADTQYF. The CDR3 DNA reads TGTGCCAGCAGTTACGGGACTGGGGCAGATACGCAGTATTTT.

The sample holds a few counts of this clonotype. A single base separates this from a much larger clone, so it may be a read error. The rearrangement links TRBV6-5 to TRBJ2-7; a weak D match, TRBD1 (6 bases). This CDR3 region has 13 residues. CDR1 and CDR2 from the germline V gene are MNHEY and SVGAGI. Between the trimmed V and J ends, which lost 6 bases and 2 bases, there was a span of 11 bases. Here the CDR3 DNA reads TGTGCCAGCAGCCACGGGACAACCTACGAGCAGTACTTC. Translated: CASSHGTTYEQYF.

The rearrangement joins TRBV5-1 to TRBJ2-7; no firm D call. The CDR3 length is 12 residues. V was pared by 0 bases and J by 5 bases, with 6 bases between. Germline V lookup: CDR1 SGHRS, CDR2 YFSETQ. CDR3 coding DNA: TGCGCCAGCAGCTTGGACAGAAACGAGCAGTACTTC. This translates into CASSLDRNEQYF.

This clonotype was seen at least ten times. The chain links TRBV12-3 or TRBV12-4 to TRBJ1-4, with 7 bases fitting TRBD1. V shed 8 bases and J 5 bases; nucleotides not matched to a gene: 8. The CDR3 covers 14 residues. CDR3 nucleotides: TGTGCCAGCCGTGACGACAGGGTAAATGAAAAACTGTTTTTT. It codes for CASRDDRVNEKLFF.

This clonotype has ten or more counts. This could be a read error, since a much larger clone is one nucleotide away. The CDR3 sequence is CSARAAQGAGETKYF. The DNA for the CDR3 is TGCAGTGCTAGAGCGGCACAGGGAGCTGGAGAGACCAAGTACTTC. V gene TRBV20-1 combines with J gene TRBJ2-5, with D possibly matching TRBD1 (6 bases). This CDR3 has 15 residues. Germline V lookup: CDR1 DFQATT, CDR2 SNEGSKA (reference sequence).

This clonotype was observed at least ten times. This chain connects TRBV29-1 to TRBJ2-3; the D is unclear. CDR3 length equals 10 residues. Per germline, CDR1 SQVTM and CDR2 ANQGSEA. The V end was cut by 4 bases, the J end by 11 bases, with 10 bases between. CDR3 nucleotides: TGCAGCGTTGGACTCAGAATGCAGTATTTT. This encodes CSVGLRMQYF.

This clonotype was recorded many times. This chain uses TRBV4-2 with TRBJ2-7; D gene unclear. Trimming left V 2 bases short and J 6 bases short, with 8 bases between. Germline lookup yields CDR1 LGHNA and CDR2 YNFKEQ. The CDR3 is made up of 12 amino acids. The CDR3 spells CASSQSGFEQYF. CDR3 nucleotides: TGTGCCAGCAGCCAATCGGGTTTCGAGCAGTACTTC.

This clonotype showed up many times. The rearrangement joins TRBV5-1 to TRBJ2-3; no clear D. V was clipped by 7 bases and J by 2 bases, with 11 bases between them. The CDR3 has 13 residues. From germline, CDR1 is SGHRS and CDR2 YFSETQ. The CDR3 DNA is TGCGCCAGCCTTGGGTCGGACACAGATACGCAGTATTTT. It is translated as CASLGSDTDTQYF.

This clonotype was recorded at least ten times. The rearrangement joins TRBV9 to TRBJ2-3; D may be TRBD1 or TRBD2 (5 bases each). Per germline, CDR1 SGDLS and CDR2 YYNGEE. Trimming took 0 bases from V and 1 from J, leaving 12 bases between them. This CDR3 is built from 16 residues. Written as DNA, the CDR3 is TGTGCCAGCAGCGTAGATCCGGGGACCGGCACAGATACGCAGTATTTT. Its translation is CASSVDPGTGTDTQYF.

This clonotype came up many times. The junction and the germline gene differ at one end; a read error may be behind it. The rearrangement links TRBV5-1 to TRBJ1-3; D call uncertain. Germline lookup yields CDR1 SGHRS and CDR2 YFSETQ. CDR3 length: 14 amino acids. The CDR3 region has the DNA TGTGCCAGCAGCTTGGGTTCCTCTGGAAACACCATATATTTT. This sequence encodes CASSLGSSGNTIYF.

The DNA of the CDR3 is TGTTTCAGCAGCGGCACTAGCGGGGGGGCTATCGATACGCAGTATTTT. Protein: CFSSGTSGGAIDTQYF. V usage is TRBV9 and J usage is TRBJ2-3, with 13 bases aligning to TRBD2. Germline V CDR1 and CDR2: SGDLS, YYNGEE. The CDR3 loop spans 16 amino acids.

This clonotype appeared a few times. The genes are TRBV20-1 and TRBJ2-5, with a possible D match to TRBD1 (5 bases). Germline CDR1 is DFQATT and CDR2 is SNEGSKA (reference sequence). V was clipped by 1 base and J by 4 bases, with 13 bases between them. This CDR3 has 14 residues. CDR3 sequence reads: CSARAPGWIETQYF. CDR3 sequence (DNA): TGCAGTGCTAGAGCTCCAGGGTGGATAGAGACCCAGTACTTC.

This clonotype was detected ten times or more. The chain uses TRBV20-1 and TRBJ1-4, with no clear D. The ends were cut back, 0 bases at V and 8 bases at J, with 10 bases in the middle. This CDR3 region has 13 residues. Germline V gives CDR1 DFQATT, CDR2 SNEGSKA (reference sequence). CDR3 sequence (DNA): TGCAGTGCTAGAGACCCGAGGGCGGAAAAACTGTTTTTT. It encodes CSARDPRAEKLFF.

There are many counts of this clonotype. The chain combines TRBV5-1 with TRBJ2-3; TRBD2 is a possible D gene (5 bases). Between the trimmed V and J ends, which lost 7 bases and 4 bases, there was a span of 19 bases. Germline V gives CDR1 SGHRS, CDR2 YFSETQ. The CDR3 is 15 residues long. CDR3 loop: CASRTDGGRADTQYF. The CDR3 coding sequence is TGCGCCAGCCGAACAGATGGTGGGAGAGCAGATACGCAGTATTTT.

At least ten counts were recorded for this clonotype. Here the CDR3 reads CASSWDGPSTGELFF. CDR3 nucleotides: TGTGCCAGCAGTTGGGACGGGCCTAGTACCGGGGAGCTGTTTTTT. The chain is built from TRBV6-5 and TRBJ2-2; either TRBD1 or TRBD2 may fit D (5 bases each). Trimming stripped 4 bases from V and 5 bases from J, with 14 bases between. In germline, CDR1 is MNHEY, CDR2 SVGAGI. The CDR3 loop spans 15 amino acids.

On this clonotype itself: The junction and the germline gene differ at one end; a read error may be behind it. The V and J genes are TRBV27 and TRBJ1-5; D is unresolved. The CDR3 contains 13 residues. Germline values: CDR1 MNHEY, CDR2 SMNVEV (reference sequence). CDR3 loop: CASSLWEGQPQHF. CDR3 DNA sequence: TGTGCCAGCAGCTTATGGGAGGGTCAGCCCCAGCATTTT.

This clonotype was picked up many times. The V and J genes are TRBV7-9 and TRBJ2-7; D might be TRBD1 or TRBD2, each matching 6 bases. Trimming took 5 bases from V and 9 from J, leaving 17 bases between them. The CDR3 has 13 residues. CDR1 and CDR2 (germline): SEHNR, FQNEAQ (reference sequence). The CDR3 bases are TGTGCCAGCAGCACGAAAGGGGGGACACCGCAGTACTTC. It encodes CASSTKGGTPQYF.

This clonotype was counted ten times or more. V gene TRBV7-9 combines with J gene TRBJ2-3; D may correspond to TRBD1 or TRBD2 (5 bases each). With 4 bases removed from V and 0 bases from J, the gap between germline ends came to 11 bases. The CDR3 length is 15 residues. From germline, CDR1 is SEHNR and CDR2 FQNEAQ (reference sequence). The chain's CDR3 is CASSSRGPSTDTQYF. The CDR3 DNA reads as TGTGCCAGCAGCTCCCGGGGCCCAAGCACAGATACGCAGTATTTT.

There are many counts of this clonotype. J is TRBJ2-7 and V is TRBV6-5, with D unresolved. This CDR3 comprises 12 residues. Germline-derived CDR1 and CDR2 are MNHEY and SVGAGI. The V end lost 6 bases, the J end lost 5 bases, and 11 bases lay between the germline ends. CDR3 DNA: TGTGCCAGCAGGTCCCCTACGGACGAGCAGTACTTC. This encodes CASRSPTDEQYF.

This clonotype has ten or more counts. This chain joins TRBV2 and TRBJ1-1; 9 bases align to TRBD1. The trim removed 3 bases at V and 1 base at J, leaving 3 bases unmatched. This CDR3 has 15 amino acids. Germline CDR1 reads SNHLY; CDR2 reads FYNNEI. This CDR3 is CASSDGGQGNTEAFF. As DNA, the CDR3 is TGTGCCAGCAGTGATGGGGGACAGGGGAACACTGAAGCTTTCTTT.